This record concerns one T cell receptor beta chain sequence. The data were obtained in a study of blood T cell repertoires in COVID-19. Study information: Specimens from acute and convalescent COVID-19 originated in the United States, Italy and Spain. The cDNA or gDNA used as material had been derived from T cells, B-cell-depleted T cells, or PBMCs.

CDR1 is MNHEY and CDR2 is SVGAGI in the germline V gene. Trimming took 0 bases from V and 7 from J, leaving 13 bases between them. The CDR3 loop spans 15 amino acids. Per the original data handling: Estimation of nucleated cell counts was performed using reference gene primer amplification. Assay used: immunoSEQ multiplex PCR; TCRdb lists only in-frame clones, some missing. V and J calls plus clone size are reproduced from that table; the DNA served to infer D and trimming. The data show roughly 120,000 clones, about 91% seen once. Input material: peripheral blood. This TCR derives from a woman between 45 and 65 years old with active or convalescent COVID-19. This chain connects TRBV6-5 to TRBJ2-1, with D perhaps TRBD2 (6 bases). CDR3 protein: CASSYSVAVTNEQFF. The CDR3 DNA follows: TGTGCCAGCAGTTACTCGGTAGCGGTAACTAATGAGCAGTTCTTC.